Listed below are T cell receptor beta chains from one sample, sequenced in a study of blood T cell repertoires in COVID-19. The protocol was immunoSEQ multiplex PCR, while the TCRdb copy is restricted to in-frame clones and leaves out a portion. Of a few hundred thousand clones listed, about 88% are singletons. Sequenced input: PBMCs or T cells enriched from blood (not recorded which). All receptors come from a woman aged 25 to 39 who had been exposed to COVID-19. The CDR3 runs from the conserved cysteine through the conserved F or W. A D gene is named only where the DNA matches it firmly. Only some rows state a clone size, as once, few, many or a class for expanded clones.

clone_size	d_call	v_call	j_call	cdr3_nt	cdr3_aa
few	NA	TRBV5-1	TRBJ2-1	TGCGCCAGCAGCTTGGAACAGGGATGGGGTGATGAGCAGTTCTTC	CASSLEQGWGDEQFF
few	TRBD1	TRBV4-2	TRBJ2-1	TGTGCCAGCAGCCAGGACAGGAGCTACAATGAGCAGTTCTTC	CASSQDRSYNEQFF
NA	NA	TRBV5-1	TRBJ2-2	TGCGCCAGCAGTTCGGACACTTTCGGCACCGGGGAGCTGTTTTTT	CASSSDTFGTGELFF
NA	TRBD1	TRBV7-2	TRBJ2-2	TGTGCCAGCAGGGGACAGGGGGCGGGTACCGGCGGGGAGCTGTTTTTT	CASRGQGAGTGGELFF
NA	NA	TRBV30	TRBJ1-6	TGTGCCTGGAGTGTAGGACGGACTAGCTCCTATAATTCACCCCTCCACTTT	CAWSVGRTSSYNSPLHF
NA	TRBD1	TRBV3-1/TRBV3-2	TRBJ2-2	TGTGCCAGCAGCCAAGGAGGGGGCGTCACCGGGGAGCTGTTTTTT	CASSQGGGVTGELFF
NA	NA	TRBV19	TRBJ1-6	TGTGCCAGTAATCAGATCCCCAATTCACCCCTCCACTTT	CASNQIPNSPLHF
NA	TRBD1	TRBV19	TRBJ1-5	TGTGCCAGTAGCTCCCGGGACAGATATAGCAATCAGCCCCAGCATTTT	CASSSRDRYSNQPQHF
NA	TRBD1	TRBV5-1	TRBJ1-5	TGCGCCAGCAGCTGGGACAGTAATAGCAATCAGCCCCAGCATTTT	CASSWDSNSNQPQHF
NA	NA	TRBV21-1	TRBJ2-1	TGTGCCAGCAGCAAACTTGGTTCTAGCGGGAAATATAATGAGCAGTTCTTC	CASSKLGSSGKYNEQFF
NA	NA	TRBV27	TRBJ1-5	TGTGCCAGCAGTTTAGACAGAGATCAGCCCCAGCATTTT	CASSLDRDQPQHF
NA	NA	TRBV30	TRBJ1-5	TGTGCCTTTGACATTGGCAATCAGCCCCAGCATTTT	CAFDIGNQPQHF
NA	TRBD1	TRBV2	TRBJ2-7	TGTGCCAGCAGTGTGGACAGGGGGTCCTACGAGCAGTACTTC	CASSVDRGSYEQYF
NA	NA	TRBV5-1	TRBJ1-2	TGCGCCAGCAGCTTGGCCGCGCACGCCGGAGGGTATGGCTACACCTTC	CASSLAAHAGGYGYTF